The rows below give T cell receptor beta chains drawn from one sample of a study of chemoradiotherapy in HPV16-positive cancers. Profiling relied on immunoSEQ multiplex PCR, and the TCRdb table lists in-frame clones only, not all of them. The sample gives about 1,300 clones, over 70% of which show up once; roughly 14% is in the top ten. The sample consisted of tumor tissue, taken from a patient who underwent chemoradiotherapy. All receptors derive from a human donor with HPV-associated anogenital cancer. The CDR3 runs from the conserved cysteine through the conserved F or W. D genes are given only for firm matches. Rows may omit the clone size; those that give it use once, few, many or a size class.

clone_size: NA; d_call: NA; v_call: TRBV6-6; cdr3_length: 12; j_call: TRBJ2-7; cdr3_nt: TGTGCCACCTACAGGGAGCCCTGCGAGCAGTACTTC; cdr3_aa: CATYREPCEQYF
clone_size: NA; d_call: NA; v_call: TRBV9; cdr3_length: 15; j_call: TRBJ1-3; cdr3_nt: TGTGCCAGCAGCGTGGAGGGGATGGTTGGAAACACCATATATTTT; cdr3_aa: CASSVEGMVGNTIYF
clone_size: NA; d_call: TRBD1; v_call: TRBV5-4; cdr3_length: 15; j_call: TRBJ1-1; cdr3_nt: TGTGCCAGCAGCTGGGGGGCAGGGGGCAACACTGAAGCTTTCTTT; cdr3_aa: CASSWGAGGNTEAFF
clone_size: NA; d_call: NA; v_call: TRBV19; cdr3_length: 12; j_call: TRBJ1-2; cdr3_nt: TGTGCCAGTAGTATAGGGACAGTTGGCTACACCTTC; cdr3_aa: CASSIGTVGYTF
clone_size: NA; d_call: TRBD2; v_call: TRBV4-2; cdr3_length: 16; j_call: TRBJ2-7; cdr3_nt: TGTGCCAGCAGCCAGCCGGGACTAGGGCCTATCTACGAGCAGTACTTC; cdr3_aa: CASSQPGLGPIYEQYF
clone_size: NA; d_call: TRBD1; v_call: TRBV6-1; cdr3_length: 15; j_call: TRBJ2-1; cdr3_nt: TGTGCCAGCAGTGAAGGGACAGGGTCCTACAATGAGCAGTTCTTC; cdr3_aa: CASSEGTGSYNEQFF
clone_size: NA; d_call: NA; v_call: TRBV5-4; cdr3_length: 11; j_call: TRBJ1-4; cdr3_nt: TGTGCCCCCCGGGCTAATGAAAAACTGTTTTTT; cdr3_aa: CAPRANEKLFF
clone_size: NA; d_call: NA; v_call: TRBV18; cdr3_length: 12; j_call: TRBJ2-7; cdr3_nt: TGTGCCAGCTCATCGGACTATTACGAGCAGTACTTC; cdr3_aa: CASSSDYYEQYF
clone_size: NA; d_call: NA; v_call: TRBV18; cdr3_length: 13; j_call: TRBJ2-7; cdr3_nt: TGTGCCAGCTCGCACGGCGGGTCAGCCCGGGAGTACTTC; cdr3_aa: CASSHGGSAREYF
clone_size: hyperexpanded; d_call: NA; v_call: TRBV14; cdr3_length: 14; j_call: TRBJ1-1; cdr3_nt: TGTGCCAGCAGCCCCGGGGGGGGCCTCCCTAAAGCTTTCTTT; cdr3_aa: CASSPGGGLPKAFF
clone_size: NA; d_call: TRBD1; v_call: TRBV19; cdr3_length: 14; j_call: TRBJ1-2; cdr3_nt: TGTGCCAGTAGTATATCTGCAGGGGGCTATGGCTACACCTTC; cdr3_aa: CASSISAGGYGYTF
clone_size: NA; d_call: NA; v_call: TRBV5-6; cdr3_length: 14; j_call: TRBJ2-7; cdr3_nt: TGTGCCAGCTGCTCGATCGGGGCCGCCGGCGAGCAGTACTTC; cdr3_aa: CASCSIGAAGEQYF
clone_size: large; d_call: NA; v_call: TRBV25-1; cdr3_length: 15; j_call: TRBJ1-1; cdr3_nt: TGTGCCAGCAGAGGAAGAACTACGATGAACACTGAAGCTTTCTTT; cdr3_aa: CASRGRTTMNTEAFF
clone_size: NA; d_call: NA; v_call: TRBV30; cdr3_length: 13; j_call: TRBJ2-1; cdr3_nt: TGTGCCTATGGCCAGGACAGATACAATGAGCAGTTCTTC; cdr3_aa: CAYGQDRYNEQFF
clone_size: NA; d_call: TRBD2; v_call: TRBV5-4; cdr3_length: 12; j_call: TRBJ2-1; cdr3_nt: TGTGCCAGCAGCCCGCCCGGGAGGGAGCAGTTCTTC; cdr3_aa: CASSPPGREQFF
clone_size: NA; d_call: NA; v_call: TRBV6-5; cdr3_length: 15; j_call: TRBJ1-1; cdr3_nt: TGTGCCAGCAGGAAGGGAGTTCCGATGAACACTGAAGCTTTCTTT; cdr3_aa: CASRKGVPMNTEAFF
clone_size: NA; d_call: NA; v_call: TRBV6-8; cdr3_length: 15; j_call: TRBJ2-1; cdr3_nt: TGTGCCAGCAGTTACGCCCAGGCCCTCTACAATGAGCAGTTCTTC; cdr3_aa: CASSYAQALYNEQFF
clone_size: NA; d_call: TRBD1; v_call: TRBV5-5; cdr3_length: 15; j_call: TRBJ2-5; cdr3_nt: TGTGCCAGCAGCTTGGTTTGGGACAGCCAAGAGACCCAGTACTTC; cdr3_aa: CASSLVWDSQETQYF
clone_size: few; d_call: NA; v_call: TRBV6-6; cdr3_length: 15; j_call: TRBJ1-5; cdr3_nt: TGTGCCAGCAGTTACTCGAGTGGAGAGGATCAGCCCCAGCATTTT; cdr3_aa: CASSYSSGEDQPQHF
clone_size: NA; d_call: NA; v_call: TRBV14; cdr3_length: 13; j_call: TRBJ1-5; cdr3_nt: TGTGCCAGCAGCCAACTGGGAGACCAGCCCCAGCATTTT; cdr3_aa: CASSQLGDQPQHF
clone_size: NA; d_call: NA; v_call: TRBV11-2; cdr3_length: 14; j_call: TRBJ2-1; cdr3_nt: TGTGCCAGCAGCTTCGACTACCGGTCCAATGAGCAGTTCTTC; cdr3_aa: CASSFDYRSNEQFF
clone_size: NA; d_call: NA; v_call: TRBV13; cdr3_length: 11; j_call: TRBJ2-7; cdr3_nt: TGTGCCAGCAGCTCCACCTACGAGCAGTACTTC; cdr3_aa: CASSSTYEQYF
clone_size: NA; d_call: NA; v_call: TRBV6-5; cdr3_length: 13; j_call: TRBJ1-1; cdr3_nt: TGTGCCAGCAGTTACTTCCGCCACACTGAAGCTTTCTTT; cdr3_aa: CASSYFRHTEAFF
clone_size: NA; d_call: NA; v_call: TRBV6-5; cdr3_length: 15; j_call: TRBJ1-3; cdr3_nt: TGTACCAGCAGTAGGACTCGGGGGTTTGGAAACACCATATATTTT; cdr3_aa: CTSSRTRGFGNTIYF
clone_size: once; d_call: NA; v_call: TRBV6-5; cdr3_length: 15; j_call: TRBJ1-5; cdr3_nt: TGTGCCAGCAGGGCGCAGGGGCCTAGCAATCAGCCCCAGCATTTT; cdr3_aa: CASRAQGPSNQPQHF
clone_size: few; d_call: TRBD2; v_call: TRBV9; cdr3_length: 17; j_call: TRBJ2-3; cdr3_nt: TGTGCCAGCAGCGTTCGGACTAGCCAGCCTAACACAGATACGCAGTATTTT; cdr3_aa: CASSVRTSQPNTDTQYF
clone_size: NA; d_call: TRBD1; v_call: TRBV4-3; cdr3_length: 16; j_call: TRBJ1-2; cdr3_nt: TGCGCCAGCAGCAGGGACAGGGGCCCCGGCGGCTATGGCTACACCTTC; cdr3_aa: CASSRDRGPGGYGYTF
clone_size: NA; d_call: NA; v_call: TRBV27; cdr3_length: 13; j_call: TRBJ2-3; cdr3_nt: TGTGCCAGCAGTTTAGGGGTCACAGATACGCAGTATTTT; cdr3_aa: CASSLGVTDTQYF
clone_size: NA; d_call: NA; v_call: TRBV6-5; cdr3_length: 13; j_call: TRBJ2-2; cdr3_nt: TGTGCCAGCAGTTCGGTGATAGCCGGGGAGCTGTTTTTT; cdr3_aa: CASSSVIAGELFF
clone_size: NA; d_call: NA; v_call: TRBV7-5; cdr3_length: 14; j_call: TRBJ2-3; cdr3_nt: TGTGCCAGAAGCGCGCCGCTAGATCCAGATACGCAGTATTTT; cdr3_aa: CARSAPLDPDTQYF
clone_size: NA; d_call: NA; v_call: TRBV14; cdr3_length: 14; j_call: TRBJ2-1; cdr3_nt: TGTGCCAGCAGCCAACAGGAGGGCTTTAGTGAGCAGTTCTTC; cdr3_aa: CASSQQEGFSEQFF
clone_size: large; d_call: NA; v_call: TRBV5-1; cdr3_length: 15; j_call: TRBJ2-1; cdr3_nt: TGCGCCAGCAGCTTTCACCCAGAGGGCGGAATTGAGCAGTTCTTC; cdr3_aa: CASSFHPEGGIEQFF
clone_size: NA; d_call: NA; v_call: TRBV5-1; cdr3_length: 15; j_call: TRBJ1-6; cdr3_nt: TGCGCCAGCAGCCCAGATACAGGGCGAAATTCACCCCTCCACTTT; cdr3_aa: CASSPDTGRNSPLHF
clone_size: once; d_call: TRBD1; v_call: TRBV11-3; cdr3_length: 14; j_call: TRBJ1-1; cdr3_nt: TGTGCCAGCAGCACCGGACAGGCTCAAACTGAAGCTTTCTTT; cdr3_aa: CASSTGQAQTEAFF
clone_size: NA; d_call: TRBD2; v_call: TRBV11-3; cdr3_length: 16; j_call: TRBJ2-1; cdr3_nt: TGTGCCAGCAGCTTAGAGGCGGGAGGGGGCTGCAATGAGCAGTTCTTC; cdr3_aa: CASSLEAGGGCNEQFF
clone_size: once; d_call: NA; v_call: TRBV28; cdr3_length: 16; j_call: TRBJ1-1; cdr3_nt: TGTGCCAGCAGTTTAACCCTAGGGGGGGGAAACACTGAAGCTTTCTTT; cdr3_aa: CASSLTLGGGNTEAFF
clone_size: NA; d_call: NA; v_call: TRBV28; cdr3_length: 16; j_call: TRBJ1-5; cdr3_nt: TGTGCCAGCAGTTTGGACCCGTGGACAGACAATCAGCCCCAGCATTTT; cdr3_aa: CASSLDPWTDNQPQHF